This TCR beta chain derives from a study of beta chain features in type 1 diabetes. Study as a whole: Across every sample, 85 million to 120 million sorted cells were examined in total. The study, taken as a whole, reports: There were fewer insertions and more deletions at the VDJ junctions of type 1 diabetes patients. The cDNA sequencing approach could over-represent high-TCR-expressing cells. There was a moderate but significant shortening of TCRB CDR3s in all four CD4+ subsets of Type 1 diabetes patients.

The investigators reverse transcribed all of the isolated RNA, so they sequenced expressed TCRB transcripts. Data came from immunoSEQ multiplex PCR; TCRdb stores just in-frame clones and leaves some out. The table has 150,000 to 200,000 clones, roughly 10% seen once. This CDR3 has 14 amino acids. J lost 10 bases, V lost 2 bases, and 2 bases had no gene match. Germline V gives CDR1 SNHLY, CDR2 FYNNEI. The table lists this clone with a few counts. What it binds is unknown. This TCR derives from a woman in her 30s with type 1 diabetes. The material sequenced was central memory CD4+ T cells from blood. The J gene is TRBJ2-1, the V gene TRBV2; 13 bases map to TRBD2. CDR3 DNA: TGTGCCAGCAGTGAAACTAGCGGGAGGGCCGAGCAGTTCTTC. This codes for CASSETSGRAEQFF.